This T cell receptor beta chain was captured in a study of vaccination and CD4 T cells after COVID-19. Study details: The convalescents were made up of six males and four females, two of whom were Hispanic. Median time from COVID diagnosis to post-COVID sampling was over 80 days (35 to 161). Overall study results and limits: Only after vaccination were a median approximately 86% of convalescents' reactive clones seen.

This clonotype occurred a few times. No antigen is known for it. The study sequenced cultured CD4+ T cell DNA using the Oncomine TCR Beta short-read assay. MiXCR, applied by TCRdb to the PCR reads, yields one record per CDR3 protein. The sample has fewer than 15,000 distinct CDR3 sequences, 35% seen once. Documented treatment: roughly nine-day PBMC culture with coronavirus spike peptide pools or control peptides (ViraFEST assay). The CDR3 has 13 amino acids. Germline loops: CDR1 DFQATT, CDR2 SNEGSKA (reference sequence). Trimming shortened V by 3 bases and J by 1 base, and 9 bases separated the two germline ends.

The V and J genes are TRBV20-1 and TRBJ1-1, with D perhaps matching TRBD1 (6 bases). This sequence originates from a human donor who had recovered from COVID-19. Sequencing was performed on CD4+ T cells from blood, cultured in vitro. The chain's CDR3 is CSASGGGNTEAFF. CDR3 DNA: TGCAGTGCTAGCGGAGGGGGGAACACTGAAGCTTTCTTT.